Following are 10 T cell receptor beta chains from one sample sequenced in a study of cytomegalovirus exposure and HLA in healthy donors. Use of 60 Vbeta and 13 Jbeta primers characterized the PCR. This table comes from immunoSEQ multiplex PCR, and its TCRdb copy is limited to in-frame clones, with some not included. The repertoire includes fewer than 150,000 clones, approximately 83% of them detected once, and roughly 4.2% sits in the top ten. Sequenced sample: PBMCs. The receptors were gathered from a man aged 40-49 years in good health and CMV-seropositive.

This clone appeared a few times. The chain couples TRBV7-6 to TRBJ2-7; D may be TRBD1 (5 bases). V was clipped by 1 base and J by 6 bases, with 10 bases between them. This CDR3 is built from 13 residues. The germline gives CDR1 SGHVS, CDR2 FNYEAQ. The CDR3 coding sequence is TGTGCCAGCAGCTTAGGGTCAGGGCTCGAGCAGTACTTC. It yields the protein CASSLGSGLEQYF.

This chain uses TRBV5-8 with TRBJ2-1; 13 nucleotides agree with TRBD2. V shed 4 bases and J 6 bases; nucleotides not matched to a gene: 4. This CDR3 comprises 15 residues. CDR1 SGHTS and CDR2 YDEGEE come from the germline V gene. The CDR3 DNA reads TGTGCCAGCAGCCCGGGACTAGCGGGGAGCAATGAGCAGTTCTTC. It specifies CASSPGLAGSNEQFF. The variable domain in full, completed from reference TRBV5-8 and TRBJ2-1, reads EAGVTQSPTHLIKTRGQQATLRCSPISGHTSVYWYQQALGLGLQFLLWYDEGEERNRGNFPPRFSGRQFPNYSSELNVNALELEDSALYLCASSPGLAGSNEQFFGPGTRLTVL.

V and J are TRBV18 and TRBJ1-4; D is ambiguous. The CDR3 spans 17 residues. The V gene's germline CDR1 is KGHSH and CDR2 LQKENI. The V end lost 2 bases, the J end lost 0 bases, and 13 bases lay between the germline ends. DNA of the CDR3: TGTGCCAGCTCACCATATCAGTTTGATGCAACTAATGAAAAACTGTTTTTT. It is translated as CASSPYQFDATNEKLFF.

The genes are TRBV30 and TRBJ2-5; 8 bases align to TRBD1. The CDR3 length is 13 residues. J gave up 2 bases and V 2 bases, and 1 base lay outside the gene matches. Germline V gene sequence: CDR1 GTSNPN, CDR2 SVGIG (reference sequence). As DNA, the CDR3 is TGTGCCTGGAGTACAGGGGGTCAAGAGACCCAGTACTTC. Amino acid sequence: CAWSTGGQETQYF.

The chain couples TRBV7-8 to TRBJ1-6; TRBD1 matches at 7 bases. The CDR3 has 21 amino acids. V gave up 1 base and J gave up 2 bases; unmatched junction bases: 17. From germline, CDR1 is SGHVS and CDR2 FQNEAQ. The CDR3: CASSLEGGILRGGAYNSPLHF. Written as DNA, the CDR3 is TGTGCCAGCAGCTTAGAAGGCGGGATTCTTAGAGGGGGCGCCTATAATTCACCCCTCCACTTT.

This clone was seen only a few times. CDR3 coding DNA: TGTGCCAGCAGCGCGGGGCAGGCTGAAGCTTTCTTT. Amino acids: CASSAGQAEAFF. This chain connects TRBV5-4 to TRBJ1-1, with a weak D call TRBD1 (5 bases). Trimming cost V 4 bases and J 6 bases, with 10 bases left between them. Looked up from germline, CDR1 is SGHNT and CDR2 is YYREEE (reference sequence). The CDR3 extends over 12 amino acids.

The chain couples TRBV7-2 to TRBJ2-3; 7 bases are a match to TRBD2. This CDR3 has 16 amino acids. Per germline, CDR1 SGHTA and CDR2 FQGNSA. J lost 1 base, V lost 5 bases, and 9 bases had no gene match. As DNA, the CDR3 is TGTGCCAGCAGCGTACTAGCGCGGCGGGGCACAGATACGCAGTATTTT. Protein sequence: CASSVLARRGTDTQYF.

The J gene is TRBJ2-1, the V gene TRBV19; 8 bases fit TRBD2. The CDR3 is made up of 15 amino acids. V lost 5 bases and J lost 1; bases outside the gene matches: 4. CDR1 and CDR2 (germline): LNHDA, SQIVND (reference sequence). Here the CDR3 DNA reads TGTGCCAGTAGTCTACTAGCGGTGTCCTACAATGAGCAGTTCTTC. It yields the protein CASSLLAVSYNEQFF.

There are a few counts of this clone. The gene calls are TRBV19 and TRBJ1-2; D remains ambiguous. The germline V and J ends were trimmed by 5 bases and 1 base, with 5 bases remaining between them. This CDR3 spans 12 amino acids. Germline V gene sequence: CDR1 LNHDA, CDR2 SQIVND (reference sequence). The CDR3 DNA follows: TGTGCCAGTAGTCGGGGTAACTATGGCTACACCTTC. It yields the protein CASSRGNYGYTF. The full variable domain, its missing parts supplied by reference TRBV19 and TRBJ1-2, is DGGITQSPKYLFRKEGQNVTLSCEQNLNHDAMYWYRQDPGQGLRLIYYSQIVNDFQKGDIAEGYSVSREKKESFPLTVTSAQKNPTAFYLCASSRGNYGYTFGSGTRLTVV.

This chain links TRBV27 with TRBJ1-2, with a tentative D call TRBD1 (5 bases). Germline V gene lookup returns CDR1 MNHEY and CDR2 SMNVEV (reference sequence). This CDR3 spans 14 amino acids. The germline V and J ends were trimmed by 3 bases and 4 bases, with 12 bases remaining between them. The CDR3 protein is CASSFQGTTYGYTF. CDR3 nucleotide sequence: TGTGCCAGCAGTTTCCAAGGGACTACCTATGGCTACACCTTC.